Listed below are T cell receptor beta chains from one sample, sequenced in a study of CD8+CD57+ T cells in acquired aplastic anemia. TCRdb processed the reads anew with MiXCR; each CDR3 protein has one entry. Of roughly 93,000 distinct CDR3 sequences detected, around 68% appear once; the ten largest clones hold 65%. The sequenced sample consisted of sorted CD4+, CD8+, or CD8+CD57+ T cells (not recorded which) from PBMCs. The receptors shown here come from a human donor with aplastic anemia. CDR3s include the opening cysteine and the closing phenylalanine or tryptophan. D genes are given only for firm matches. Clone size, where shown, is once, few, many, or a class for clones that have expanded.

D gene	J gene	clone size	V gene	CDR3 DNA	CDR3 protein
NA	TRBJ2-2	NA	TRBV7-2	TGTGCCAGCAACGATAACACCGGGGAGCTGTTTTTT	CASNDNTGELFF
NA	TRBJ2-1	NA	TRBV2	TGTGCCAGCAGGCTGCCCTCTGGGTACAATGAGCAGTTCTTC	CASRLPSGYNEQFF
TRBD1	TRBJ2-1	NA	TRBV20-1	TGCAGTGTTTTTGCGACAGGGATGGCCAATGAGCAGTTCTTC	CSVFATGMANEQFF
TRBD2	TRBJ2-1	NA	TRBV10-3	TGTGCCATCAGTGATTTGACTAGCGGGAACGCCTACAATGAGCAGTTCTTC	CAISDLTSGNAYNEQFF
NA	TRBJ1-2	NA	TRBV29-1	TGCAGCGTAAGGGATGCCTATGGCTACACCTTC	CSVRDAYGYTF
NA	TRBJ1-5	NA	TRBV20-1	TGCAGTGCTAGAGTTCGGGGAGGTCAGGGTCAGCCCCAGCATTTT	CSARVRGGQGQPQHF
NA	TRBJ1-3	NA	TRBV20-1	TGCAGTGCTAGAGACAGGATGGGAAACACCATATATTTT	CSARDRMGNTIYF
NA	TRBJ1-1	NA	TRBV7-3	TGTGCCAGCAGCTCTTACGGCCAGACGAACACTGAAGCTTTCTTT	CASSSYGQTNTEAFF
NA	TRBJ2-1	NA	TRBV24-1	TGTGCCACCAGTGAAGCAGGGGGGGGCTACAATGAGCAGTTCTTC	CATSEAGGGYNEQFF
NA	TRBJ2-5	NA	TRBV2	TGTGCCAGCAGTGCTGGGGCTGGGGGTGGTGAGACCCAGTACTTC	CASSAGAGGGETQYF
NA	TRBJ1-1	NA	TRBV7-8	TGTGCCAGCAGCTTGGGTCTCGAAGCTATCTTT	CASSLGLEAIF
NA	TRBJ2-5	NA	TRBV2	TGTGCCAGCAGAAGAGATGTAGAGACCCAGTACTTC	CASRRDVETQYF
NA	TRBJ1-5	NA	TRBV2	TGTGCCAGCAGTGAAATAGGACGTAGCAATCAGCCCCAGCATTTT	CASSEIGRSNQPQHF
NA	TRBJ2-7	NA	TRBV19	TGTGCCAGTAGTATACAGGACAGAACTTACGAGCAGTACTTC	CASSIQDRTYEQYF
TRBD1	TRBJ2-1	once	TRBV20-1	TGCAGCGCGGGGACAGGGGGCTACAATGAGCAGTTCTTC	CSAGTGGYNEQFF
TRBD1	TRBJ2-3	NA	TRBV10-3	TGTGCCATCAAGGGGGCGTATAGCACAGATACGCAGTATTTT	CAIKGAYSTDTQYF
NA	TRBJ2-7	NA	TRBV7-2	TGTGCCACAACGGATTCCTACGAGCAGTACTTC	CATTDSYEQYF
NA	TRBJ1-2	NA	TRBV19	TGTGCCAGTTGGGAGGACCGTAACTATGGCTACACCTTC	CASWEDRNYGYTF
TRBD2	TRBJ2-3	many	TRBV20-1	TGCAGTGCTACCTCGACTAGCGAGCGCACAGATACGCAGTATTTT	CSATSTSERTDTQYF
TRBD2	TRBJ2-7	NA	TRBV6-1	TGTGCCAGCAGCCGGACTAGGAGGGGCGAGCAGTACTTC	CASSRTRRGEQYF
TRBD1	TRBJ1-1	NA	TRBV25-1	TGTGCCAGCAGTGAAAGAGGACAGGGTTTAGACACTGAAGCTTTCTTT	CASSERGQGLDTEAFF
NA	TRBJ1-5	NA	TRBV11-3	TGTGCCAGCAGCTTAGGTCAGGGTCAGCAGCCCCAGCATTTT	CASSLGQGQQPQHF
NA	TRBJ2-1	NA	TRBV3-1	TGTGCCAGCAGCCAAGAGTGGCAGGTCGTCGATGAGCAGTTCTTC	CASSQEWQVVDEQFF
NA	TRBJ2-7	many	TRBV7-8	TGTGCCAGCAGCTTAGCGCTTGACGAGCAGTACTTC	CASSLALDEQYF
TRBD1	TRBJ1-6	few	TRBV25-1	TGTGCCAGCAGTGAATGGACAGGGTCGAACTCACCCCTCCACTTT	CASSEWTGSNSPLHF
TRBD2	TRBJ2-7	many	TRBV12-3/TRBV12-4	TGTGCCAGCAGTTCTTTAGGGGGACTAGCGGGAGTTGGGCTCTCCTACGAGCAGTACTTC	CASSSLGGLAGVGLSYEQYF
TRBD1	TRBJ2-5	NA	TRBV20-1	TGCAGTGCTTCCCGCGACAGGGGTGTGGAGACCCAGTACTTC	CSASRDRGVETQYF
TRBD2	TRBJ2-1	NA	TRBV20-1	TGCAGTGCTAGAGTGGAGGGAGGGCGGTACAATGAGCAGTTCTTC	CSARVEGGRYNEQFF
NA	TRBJ1-1	NA	TRBV4-1	TGCGCCAGCAGCCAAGATTTGTCCCCCGACCGCGAAGCTTTCTTT	CASSQDLSPDREAFF
NA	TRBJ1-1	few	TRBV15	TGTGCCACCAGCAGAGATGGGGCAGAAGCTTTCTTT	CATSRDGAEAFF
NA	TRBJ2-7	NA	TRBV2	TGTGCCAGCAGGAGACAGGCCTACGAGCAGTACTTC	CASRRQAYEQYF
TRBD1	TRBJ1-5	NA	TRBV19	TGTGCCAGTAGAAGGGGGCTAACCGATAGCAATCAGCCCCAGCATTTT	CASRRGLTDSNQPQHF
TRBD1	TRBJ2-2	few	TRBV29-1	TGCAGCGTCCCAGGGACAGGGGGAACCGGGGAGCTGTTTTTT	CSVPGTGGTGELFF
NA	TRBJ1-1	NA	TRBV24-1	TGTGCCACCAGTGACGGTCGGTCCGGCACTGAAGCTTTCTTT	CATSDGRSGTEAFF
NA	TRBJ2-2	NA	TRBV7-9	TGTGCCAGCAGCTTAATAGGTGCGACCGGGGAGCTGTTTTTT	CASSLIGATGELFF
NA	TRBJ1-3	once	TRBV10-3	TGTGCCATCAGTGCCGGCAGGGAGGGAAACACCATATATTTT	CAISAGREGNTIYF
TRBD1	TRBJ1-1	many	TRBV12-3/TRBV12-4	TGTGCCAGCAGTTTCAACAGGGGGCACACTGAAGCTTTCTTT	CASSFNRGHTEAFF
NA	TRBJ2-5	NA	TRBV10-3	TGTGCCATCGGCCTGGAGACCCAGTACTTC	CAIGLETQYF
TRBD2	TRBJ2-7	NA	TRBV15	TGTGCCACCAGCCCGGGACTAGGCCCCTACGAGCAGTACTTC	CATSPGLGPYEQYF
TRBD1	TRBJ1-1	NA	TRBV2	TGTGCCAGTGCTAAGGGGGCGCTGGACACTGAAGCTTTCTTT	CASAKGALDTEAFF
NA	TRBJ2-1	NA	TRBV10-3	TGTGCCAGCGGGGCAGTCTCCTACAATGAGCAGTTCTTC	CASGAVSYNEQFF
NA	TRBJ1-6	NA	TRBV10-3	TGTGCCAACAGTATGGATCAGAATTCACCCCTCCACTTT	CANSMDQNSPLHF
NA	TRBJ2-2	NA	TRBV7-6	TGTGCCAGCAGCTTCCCCACAGGGTGGGAGAACACCGGGGAGCTGTTTTTT	CASSFPTGWENTGELFF
NA	TRBJ2-7	few	TRBV7-8	TGTGCCAGCAGCCAAGACCCCTACGAGCAGTACTTC	CASSQDPYEQYF
NA	TRBJ1-2	NA	TRBV7-8	TGTGCCAGCAGTCCACGCGAGGGGATCACTAACTATGGCTACACCTTC	CASSPREGITNYGYTF
NA	TRBJ1-6	medium-sized	TRBV15	TGTGCCACCAGCAGAGATGGGGGGCTTAATTCACCCCTCCACTTT	CATSRDGGLNSPLHF
NA	TRBJ2-5	NA	TRBV20-1	TGCAGTGCTAGAGATCTCGCGGTGAATATCGGGACCCAGTACTTC	CSARDLAVNIGTQYF
NA	TRBJ1-2	many	TRBV7-9	TGTGCCAGCAGCTTAGTCAGCCTTTATGGCTACACCTTC	CASSLVSLYGYTF
NA	TRBJ2-3	NA	TRBV15	TGTGCCACCTCCAAGGGGGGAGATACGCAGTATTTT	CATSKGGDTQYF
NA	TRBJ2-6	NA	TRBV5-6	TGTGCCAGCAGCCCTAACTCTGGGGCCAACGTCCTGACTTTC	CASSPNSGANVLTF
TRBD2	TRBJ2-7	many	TRBV6-5	TGTGCCAGCAGAAACTTAGCGGGAGGAGGGTACGAGCAGTACTTC	CASRNLAGGGYEQYF
NA	TRBJ2-7	many	TRBV5-4	TGTGCCAGCAGTTGGGACCCCGCTTACGAGCAGTACTTC	CASSWDPAYEQYF
NA	TRBJ2-7	once	TRBV7-8	TGTGCCAGCAGCTTAGCTAGGGTCGGGGACGTCCCCTACGAGCAGTACTTC	CASSLARVGDVPYEQYF
TRBD2	TRBJ2-2	once	TRBV24-1	TGTGCCACCAGTGAAAGCGGGGGGATGAACACCGGGGAGCTGTTTTTT	CATSESGGMNTGELFF
TRBD1	TRBJ1-2	NA	TRBV24-1	TGTGCCACCAGTGACCGACAGGGAGCAGGCTACACCTTC	CATSDRQGAGYTF
TRBD1	TRBJ2-6	NA	TRBV19	TGTGCCAGTAGTAAGACAGGGGTCCTTCTCTCTGGGGCCAACGTCCTGACTTTC	CASSKTGVLLSGANVLTF
NA	TRBJ1-1	NA	TRBV15	TGTGCCACCAGCAGAGTGACAGGAAATCTGAACACTGAAGCTTTCTTT	CATSRVTGNLNTEAFF
TRBD1	TRBJ2-7	NA	TRBV20-1	TGCAGTGCTACCGGACAGGCGGCCTACGAGCAGTACTTC	CSATGQAAYEQYF
NA	TRBJ1-1	NA	TRBV4-3	TGCGCCAGCAGCTTCCACAGGAACACTGAAGCTTTCTTT	CASSFHRNTEAFF